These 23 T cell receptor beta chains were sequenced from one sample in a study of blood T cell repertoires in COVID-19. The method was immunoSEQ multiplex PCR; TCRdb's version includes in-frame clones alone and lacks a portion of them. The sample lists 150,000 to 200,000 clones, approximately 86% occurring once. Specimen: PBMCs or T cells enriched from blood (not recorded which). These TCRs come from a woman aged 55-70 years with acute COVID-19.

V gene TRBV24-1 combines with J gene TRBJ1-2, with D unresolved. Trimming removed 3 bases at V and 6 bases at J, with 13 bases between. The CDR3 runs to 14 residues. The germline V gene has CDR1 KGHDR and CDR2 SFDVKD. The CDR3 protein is CATSDPSSPDGYTF. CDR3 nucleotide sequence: TGTGCCACCAGTGATCCATCAAGTCCAGATGGCTACACCTTC.

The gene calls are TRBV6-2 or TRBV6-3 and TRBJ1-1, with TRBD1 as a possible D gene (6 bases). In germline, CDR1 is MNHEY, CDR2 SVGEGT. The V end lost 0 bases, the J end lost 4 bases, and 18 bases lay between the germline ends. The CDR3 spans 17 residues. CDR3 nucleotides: TGTGCCAGCAGTTACTCCGGGACAACCCTTCGCAGCACTGAAGCTTTCTTT. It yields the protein CASSYSGTTLRSTEAFF.

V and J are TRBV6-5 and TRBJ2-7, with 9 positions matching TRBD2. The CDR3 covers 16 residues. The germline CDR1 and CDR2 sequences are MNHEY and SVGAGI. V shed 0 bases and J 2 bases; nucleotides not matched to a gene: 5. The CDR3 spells CASSYSLASGTYEQYF. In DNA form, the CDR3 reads TGTGCCAGCAGTTACTCCCTGGCTAGCGGGACCTACGAGCAGTACTTC.

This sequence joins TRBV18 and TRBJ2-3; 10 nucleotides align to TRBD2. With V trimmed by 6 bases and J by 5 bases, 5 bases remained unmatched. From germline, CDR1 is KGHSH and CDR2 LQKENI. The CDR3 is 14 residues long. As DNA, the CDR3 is TGTGCCAGCTCGCCTACTAGCGGGAAAGATACGCAGTATTTT. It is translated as CASSPTSGKDTQYF.

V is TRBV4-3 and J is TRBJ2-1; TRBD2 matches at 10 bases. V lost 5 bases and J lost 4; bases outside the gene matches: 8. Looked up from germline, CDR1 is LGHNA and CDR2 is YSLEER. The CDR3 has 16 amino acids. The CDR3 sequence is CASSSGGTSAYNEQFF. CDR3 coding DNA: TGCGCCAGCAGCTCCGGGGGGACTAGCGCGTACAATGAGCAGTTCTTC.

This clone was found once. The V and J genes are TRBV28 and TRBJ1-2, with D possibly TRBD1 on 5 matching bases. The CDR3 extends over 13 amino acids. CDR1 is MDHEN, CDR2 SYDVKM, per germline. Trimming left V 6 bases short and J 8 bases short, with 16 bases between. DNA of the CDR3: TGTGCCAGCAGCCCAGGGTTTAACGGGGGCTACACCTTC. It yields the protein CASSPGFNGGYTF.

CDR3 sequence: CASSQVVIRGTEAFF. Here the CDR3 DNA reads TGTGCCAGCAGCCAAGTTGTTATCAGGGGCACTGAAGCTTTCTTT. The chain carries TRBV3-1 (or the pseudogene TRBV3-2) and TRBJ1-1; TRBD1 is a possible D gene (6 bases). Trimming took off 1 base at V and 4 bases at J, with 13 bases between the two ends. The CDR3 length is 15 residues. Per the germline V gene, CDR1 is LGHDT and CDR2 is YNNKEL (reference sequence).

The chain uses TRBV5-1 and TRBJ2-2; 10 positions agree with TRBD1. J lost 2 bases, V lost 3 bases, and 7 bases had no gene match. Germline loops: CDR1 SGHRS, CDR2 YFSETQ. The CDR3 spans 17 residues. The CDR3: CASSSGQGIGNTGELFF. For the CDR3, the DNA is TGCGCCAGCAGCTCGGGACAGGGGATAGGAAACACCGGGGAGCTGTTTTTT.

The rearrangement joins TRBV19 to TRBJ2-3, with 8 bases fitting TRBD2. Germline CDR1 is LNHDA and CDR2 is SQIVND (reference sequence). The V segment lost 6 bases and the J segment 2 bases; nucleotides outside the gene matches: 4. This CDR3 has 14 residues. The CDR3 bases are TGTGCCAGTAGACTAGCGGAGCACACAGATACGCAGTATTTT. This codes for CASRLAEHTDTQYF.

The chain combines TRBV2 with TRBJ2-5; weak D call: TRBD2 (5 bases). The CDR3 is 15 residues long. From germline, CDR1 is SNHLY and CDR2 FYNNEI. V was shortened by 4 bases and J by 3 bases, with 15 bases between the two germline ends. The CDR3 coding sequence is TGTGCCAGCAGTGGTGACTCCTTGAGGGAAGAGACCCAGTACTTC. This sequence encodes CASSGDSLREETQYF.

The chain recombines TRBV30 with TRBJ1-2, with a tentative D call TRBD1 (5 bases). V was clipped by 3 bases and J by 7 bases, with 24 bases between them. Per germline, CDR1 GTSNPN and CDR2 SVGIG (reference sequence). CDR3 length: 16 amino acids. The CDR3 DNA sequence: TGTGCCTGGAGGTTCAGGCAGGGCGCAGTCCCAGCTGGCTACACCTTC. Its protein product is CAWRFRQGAVPAGYTF.

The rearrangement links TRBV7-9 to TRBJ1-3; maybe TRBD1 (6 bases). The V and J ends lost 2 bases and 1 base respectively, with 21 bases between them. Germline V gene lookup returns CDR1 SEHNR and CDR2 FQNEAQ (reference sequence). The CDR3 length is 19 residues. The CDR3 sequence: CASSLSLPRSRGSGNTIYF. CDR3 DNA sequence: TGTGCCAGCAGCTTAAGCCTCCCGAGGAGCAGGGGTTCTGGAAACACCATATATTTT.

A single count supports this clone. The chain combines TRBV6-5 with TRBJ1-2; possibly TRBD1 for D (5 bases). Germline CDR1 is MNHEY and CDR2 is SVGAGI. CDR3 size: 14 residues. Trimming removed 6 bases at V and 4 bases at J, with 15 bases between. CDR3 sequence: CASSPWGGSYGYTF. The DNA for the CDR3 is TGTGCCAGCAGCCCCTGGGGCGGATCCTATGGCTACACCTTC.

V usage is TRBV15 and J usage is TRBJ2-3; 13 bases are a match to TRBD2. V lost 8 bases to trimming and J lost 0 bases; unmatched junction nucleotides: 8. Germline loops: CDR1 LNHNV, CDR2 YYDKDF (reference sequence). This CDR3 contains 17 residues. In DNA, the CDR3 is TGTGCCACCTCGACTAGCGGGGGGACCTCTAGCACAGATACGCAGTATTTT. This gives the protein CATSTSGGTSSTDTQYF.

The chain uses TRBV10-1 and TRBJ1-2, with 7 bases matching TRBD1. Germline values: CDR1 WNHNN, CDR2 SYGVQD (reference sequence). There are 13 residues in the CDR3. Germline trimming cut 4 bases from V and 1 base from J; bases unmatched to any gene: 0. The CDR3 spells CASSGQGNYGYTF. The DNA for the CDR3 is TGCGCCAGCAGTGGACAGGGTAACTATGGCTACACCTTC.

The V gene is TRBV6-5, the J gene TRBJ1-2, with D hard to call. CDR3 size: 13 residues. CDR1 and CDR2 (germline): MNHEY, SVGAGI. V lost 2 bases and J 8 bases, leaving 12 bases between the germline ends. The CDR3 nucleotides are TGTGCCAGCAGTTACCGTACCGGTTCGGGCTACACCTTC. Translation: CASSYRTGSGYTF.

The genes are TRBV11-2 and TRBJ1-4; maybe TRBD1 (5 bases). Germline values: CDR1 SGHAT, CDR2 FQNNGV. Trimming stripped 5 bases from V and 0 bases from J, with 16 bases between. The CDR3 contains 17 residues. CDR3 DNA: TGTGCCAGCAGCAGGGGCCAGCTAGTTGCAACTAATGAAAAACTGTTTTTT. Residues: CASSRGQLVATNEKLFF.

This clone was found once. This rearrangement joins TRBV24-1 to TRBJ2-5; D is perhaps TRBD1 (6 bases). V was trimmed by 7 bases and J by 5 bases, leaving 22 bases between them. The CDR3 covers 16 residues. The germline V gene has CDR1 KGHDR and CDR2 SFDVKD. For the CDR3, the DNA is TGTGCCACCAGCAATACGAACTTGGGGGCTAAGGAGACCCAGTACTTC. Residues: CATSNTNLGAKETQYF.

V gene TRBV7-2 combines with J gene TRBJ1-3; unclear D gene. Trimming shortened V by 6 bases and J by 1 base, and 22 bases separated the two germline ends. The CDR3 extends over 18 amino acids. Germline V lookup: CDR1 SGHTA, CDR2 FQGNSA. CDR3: CASSSGPNQLGSGNTIYF. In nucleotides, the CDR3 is TGTGCCAGCAGTTCTGGCCCCAACCAGCTCGGGTCTGGAAACACCATATATTTT.

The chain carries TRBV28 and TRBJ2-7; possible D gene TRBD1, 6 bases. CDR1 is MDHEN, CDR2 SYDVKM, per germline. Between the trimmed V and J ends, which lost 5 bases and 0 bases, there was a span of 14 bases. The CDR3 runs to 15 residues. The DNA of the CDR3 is TGTGCCAGCAGTGATCAGGGGTCCTACTCCTACGAGCAGTACGTC. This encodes CASSDQGSYSYEQYV.

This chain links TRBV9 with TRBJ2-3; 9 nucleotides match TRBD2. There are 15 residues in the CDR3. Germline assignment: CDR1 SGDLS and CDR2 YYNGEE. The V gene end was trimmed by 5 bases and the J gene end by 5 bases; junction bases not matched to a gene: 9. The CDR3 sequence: CASSPSGGSRDTQYF. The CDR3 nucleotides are TGTGCCAGCAGTCCAAGCGGGGGGAGTAGAGATACGCAGTATTTT.

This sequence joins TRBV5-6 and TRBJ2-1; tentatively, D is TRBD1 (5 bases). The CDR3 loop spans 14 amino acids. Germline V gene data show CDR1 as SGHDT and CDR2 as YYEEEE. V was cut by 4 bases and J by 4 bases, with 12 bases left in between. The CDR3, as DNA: TGTGCCAGCAGCACACTGGACAAGTACAATGAGCAGTTCTTC. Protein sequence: CASSTLDKYNEQFF.

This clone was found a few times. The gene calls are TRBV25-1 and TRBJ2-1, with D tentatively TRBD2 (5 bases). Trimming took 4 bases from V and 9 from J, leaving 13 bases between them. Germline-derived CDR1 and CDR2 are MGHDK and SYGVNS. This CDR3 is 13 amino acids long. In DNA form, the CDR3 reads TGTGCCAGCAGTGCCCCCCACCTAGCTGAGCAGTTCTTC. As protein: CASSAPHLAEQFF.